Detailed here is one T cell receptor beta chain. Antigen unknown. This entry belongs to a study of CD8 T cells in ankylosing spondylitis. Construction of TCR beta libraries was performed using quantitative 5'-RACE with molecular barcodes. TCRdb used MiXCR to reprocess the 5' RACE reads, holding one entry per CDR3 protein. The table has about 190,000 distinct CDR3 sequences, about an eighth seen once. Germline lookup yields CDR1 SQVTM and CDR2 ANQGSEA. V was trimmed by 7 bases and J by 4 bases, leaving 19 bases between them. The CDR3 has 14 residues. Findings and caveats of the study: Ankylosing spondylitis blood seemed to carry a telltale TCR beta motif made of several highly homologous variants. Disease-linked clones, CD8+, were relatively rare in peripheral blood. Matched synovial fluid from ankylosing spondylitis patients was reported to be enriched for disease-linked clones.

The receptor was isolated from a female donor with ankylosing spondylitis or in good health (not recorded which). The sequenced sample was blood, either unsorted or a sorted T cell fraction (not recorded which). The chain carries TRBV29-1 and TRBJ1-2; maybe TRBD1 (5 bases). Here the CDR3 reads CSAERLGVGYGYTF. The CDR3 DNA reads as TGCAGCGCGGAGCGTTTGGGGGTTGGCTATGGCTACACCTTC.